The 32 T cell receptor beta chains below all came from one sample that was sequenced in a study of blood T cell repertoires in COVID-19. Repertoires were generated with immunoSEQ multiplex PCR, while TCRdb's copy carries only in-frame clones and drops some. The table lists more than 100,000 clones, about 90% of them singletons. Sequencing input: peripheral blood. The receptor source for this set is a human donor in a cohort sampled during active COVID-19.

This chain joins TRBV11-2 and TRBJ2-1; 10 nucleotides line up with TRBD1. Germline CDR1 reads SGHAT; CDR2 reads FQNNGV. V trimming: 5 bases; J trimming: 6 bases; junction bases outside the gene matches: 7. CDR3 size: 15 residues. CDR3 nucleotides: TGTGCCAGCAGCCTTTTGACAGGGGGCCGCAATGAGCAGTTCTTC. Residues: CASSLLTGGRNEQFF.

The chain has TRBV9 and TRBJ1-1, with a weak D call TRBD1 (5 bases). The CDR3 loop spans 14 amino acids. V was clipped by 4 bases and J by 5 bases, with 15 bases between them. Germline assignment: CDR1 SGDLS and CDR2 YYNGEE. Here the CDR3 reads CASSTVGGRTEAFF. CDR3 in DNA: TGTGCCAGCAGCACGGTGGGGGGACGTACTGAAGCTTTCTTT.

The rearrangement joins TRBV6-6 to TRBJ2-3; D call uncertain. V lost 1 base to trimming and J lost 0 bases, with 8 bases between them. Germline assignment: CDR1 MNHNY and CDR2 SVGAGI (reference sequence). The CDR3 length is 15 residues. This CDR3 is CASSYWRSSTDTQYF. CDR3 nucleotide sequence: TGTGCCAGCAGTTACTGGCGGTCTAGCACAGATACGCAGTATTTT.

CDR3 bases: TGTGCCACCAGCAGAGCCGGGGGACGGTTATATTACTCTAATGAAAAACTGTTTTTT. Protein product: CATSRAGGRLYYSNEKLFF. The chain carries TRBV15 and TRBJ1-4; a weak D match, TRBD1 (5 bases). In germline, CDR1 is LNHNV, CDR2 YYDKDF (reference sequence). The CDR3 loop spans 19 amino acids. V was pared by 1 base and J by 3 bases, with 21 bases between. Together with reference TRBV15 and TRBJ1-4, the CDR3 gives the full variable domain: DAMVIQNPRYQVTQFGKPVTLSCSQTLNHNVMYWYQQKSSQAPKLLFHYYDKDFNNEADTPDNFQSRRPNTSFCFLDIRSPGLGDTAMYLCATSRAGGRLYYSNEKLFFGSGTQLSVL.

The chain employs TRBV5-1 and TRBJ2-5, with 8 bases lining up with TRBD1. Trimming at V came to 3 bases and at J to 2 bases, leaving 6 bases not matched to a gene. The CDR3 runs to 15 residues. CDR1 and CDR2 (germline): SGHRS, YFSETQ. The CDR3 loop is CASSSTGVLQETQYF. In nucleotides, the CDR3 is TGCGCCAGCAGCTCGACAGGGGTCCTACAAGAGACCCAGTACTTC.

V and J are TRBV5-5 and TRBJ2-3; a possible D gene is TRBD1 (6 bases). The CDR3 consists of 14 residues. Germline CDR1 reads SGHKS; CDR2 reads YYEKEE (reference sequence). V lost 7 bases to trimming and J lost 2 bases, with 14 bases between them. The CDR3 here is CASGGQVHTDTQYF. CDR3 sequence (DNA): TGTGCCAGCGGGGGCCAGGTACACACAGATACGCAGTATTTT.

The chain joins TRBV15 to TRBJ2-5, with 8 bases lining up with TRBD1. Trimming removed 2 bases from V and 5 bases from J; junction bases left unmatched: 4. Per germline, CDR1 LNHNV and CDR2 YYDKDF (reference sequence). CDR3 length equals 14 residues. CDR3 loop: CATSRSRGLETQYF. The CDR3 nucleotides are TGTGCCACCAGCAGATCCAGGGGGCTGGAGACCCAGTACTTC.

The chain recombines TRBV5-1 with TRBJ2-1, with TRBD2 matching over 10 bases. Germline V gene data show CDR1 as SGHRS and CDR2 as YFSETQ. The V segment lost 0 bases and the J segment 8 bases; nucleotides outside the gene matches: 11. This CDR3 comprises 17 residues. This CDR3 reads CASSLELAGTGNDEQFF. The DNA for the CDR3 is TGCGCCAGCAGCTTGGAACTAGCGGGGACCGGGAACGATGAGCAGTTCTTC. The full variable domain, rest sourced from reference TRBV5-1 and TRBJ2-1, is KAGVTQTPRYLIKTRGQQVTLSCSPISGHRSVSWYQQTPGQGLQFLFEYFSETQRNKGNFPGRFSGRQFSNSRSEMNVSTLELGDSALYLCASSLELAGTGNDEQFFGPGTRLTVL.

A single count supports this clone. V usage is TRBV28 and J usage is TRBJ2-7; 8 bases are a match to TRBD2. V lost 3 bases and J lost 4; bases outside the gene matches: 20. The CDR3 has 19 residues. Per germline, CDR1 MDHEN and CDR2 SYDVKM. The CDR3 nucleotides read TGTGCCAGCAGTTTCGGGGTGGGGCGTAGCGGGAAGTCGGGTTACGAGCAGTACTTC. Encoded protein: CASSFGVGRSGKSGYEQYF.

The V and J genes are TRBV9 and TRBJ2-1; 7 bases agree with TRBD1. With V trimmed by 0 bases and J by 7 bases, 1 base remained unmatched. In germline, CDR1 is SGDLS, CDR2 YYNGEE. This CDR3 region has 13 residues. The chain's CDR3 is CASSVAGQNEQFF. CDR3 coding DNA: TGTGCCAGCAGCGTAGCGGGACAGAATGAGCAGTTCTTC.

This clone was detected only once. The chain is built from TRBV18 and TRBJ2-5, with 13 bases fitting TRBD2. The CDR3 has 16 residues. Germline CDR1 is KGHSH and CDR2 is LQKENI. Losses at the gene ends were 2 bases for V and 5 bases for J; bases not matched to a gene: 5. This CDR3 is CASSPRTSGSHETQYF. The CDR3 DNA reads TGTGCCAGCTCACCAAGGACTAGCGGGAGTCATGAGACCCAGTACTTC.

The chain joins TRBV9 to TRBJ1-6, with 7 positions matching TRBD1. V dropped 4 bases and J dropped 6; count of bases not matched to a gene: 10. There are 16 residues in the CDR3. Germline-derived CDR1 and CDR2 are SGDLS and YYNGEE. The CDR3 nucleotides read TGTGCCAGCAGCCCTTCAGGGGGTGAAGTTAATTCACCCCTCCACTTT. This codes for CASSPSGGEVNSPLHF. The full variable domain, completed using reference TRBV9 and TRBJ1-6, is DSGVTQTPKHLITATGQRVTLRCSPRSGDLSVYWYQQSLDQGLQFLIQYYNGEERAKGNILERFSAQQFPDLHSELNLSSLELGDSALYFCASSPSGGEVNSPLHFGNGTRLTVT.

This rearrangement joins TRBV7-9 to TRBJ2-1, with 8 bases lining up with TRBD2. CDR1 and CDR2 (germline): SEHNR, FQNEAQ (reference sequence). The CDR3 extends over 13 amino acids. J lost 4 bases, V lost 8 bases, and 4 bases had no gene match. Written as DNA, the CDR3 is TGTGCCAGCGTACTAGCGGAATACAATGAGCAGTTCTTC. Its protein product is CASVLAEYNEQFF.

The V and J genes are TRBV5-5 and TRBJ2-7; 10 bases fit TRBD1. With V trimmed by 4 bases and J by 3 bases, 7 bases remained unmatched. The CDR3 is made up of 15 amino acids. Germline values: CDR1 SGHKS, CDR2 YYEKEE (reference sequence). CDR3 nucleotides: TGTGCCAGCAGCCACGGGGGACAGGGGAGCTACGAGCAGTACTTC. Protein sequence: CASSHGGQGSYEQYF. Drawing the rest from reference TRBV5-5 and TRBJ2-7, the complete variable domain is DAGVTQSPTHLIKTRGQQVTLRCSPISGHKSVSWYQQVLGQGPQFIFQYYEKEERGRGNFPDRFSARQFPNYSSELNVNALLLGDSALYLCASSHGGQGSYEQYFGPGTRLTVT.

This chain links TRBV4-1 with TRBJ2-7; possibly TRBD1 for D (6 bases). V was pared by 1 base and J by 3 bases, with 13 bases between. Germline CDR1 reads MGHRA; CDR2 reads YSYEKL. The CDR3 has 15 amino acids. CDR3 residues: CASSQVQGTIYEQYF. For the CDR3, the DNA is TGCGCCAGCAGCCAAGTTCAAGGGACAATCTACGAGCAGTACTTC.

The chain carries TRBV25-1 and TRBJ1-2, with TRBD1 matching over 7 bases. The CDR3 sequence is 14 residues long. Germline CDR1 MGHDK, CDR2 SYGVNS. The V and J ends lost 3 bases and 5 bases, in that order; junction bases with no gene match: 6. The DNA for the CDR3 is TGTGCCAGCAGTGACCGGGACAGCTATTATGGCTACACCTTC. It specifies CASSDRDSYYGYTF.

CDR3 nucleotides: TGTGCCAACTCTAGGACACAATTAGACTACGAGCAGTACTTC. Its translation: CANSRTQLDYEQYF. The chain recombines TRBV10-3 with TRBJ2-7, with D possibly being TRBD1 (5 bases). V was shortened by 10 bases and J by 3 bases, with 19 bases between the two germline ends. The CDR3 loop spans 14 amino acids. The germline V gene has CDR1 ENHRY and CDR2 SYGVKD.

The chain couples TRBV4-1 to TRBJ1-5; D is undetermined. The CDR3 length is 16 residues. The germline gives CDR1 MGHRA, CDR2 YSYEKL. Trimming stripped 6 bases from V and 0 bases from J, with 15 bases between. This CDR3 reads CASSFSRVVSNQPQHF. Written as DNA, the CDR3 is TGCGCCAGCAGTTTTTCCCGGGTCGTTAGCAATCAGCCCCAGCATTTT.

The chain combines TRBV6-5 with TRBJ1-5; 9 nucleotides align to TRBD1. The CDR3 loop spans 14 amino acids. Trimming cost V 7 bases and J 5 bases; bases outside gene matches: 6. The germline CDR1 and CDR2 sequences are MNHEY and SVGAGI. CDR3 sequence: CASNTRTGDQPQHF. The CDR3 coding sequence is TGTGCCAGCAATACACGGACAGGGGATCAGCCCCAGCATTTT.

The count of this clone is one. The chain is built from TRBV28 and TRBJ1-6; D not certain. Germline CDR1 reads MDHEN; CDR2 reads SYDVKM. V was pared by 3 bases and J by 4 bases, with 7 bases between. This CDR3 has 14 amino acids. CDR3 amino acids: CASSFVVYNSPLHF. The CDR3 DNA is TGTGCCAGCAGTTTTGTAGTGTATAATTCACCCCTCCACTTT.

The V gene is TRBV4-2, the J gene TRBJ2-7; 7 positions match TRBD2. This CDR3 has 15 residues. Losses at the gene ends were 1 base for V and 4 bases for J; bases not matched to a gene: 7. CDR1 is LGHNA and CDR2 is YNFKEQ in the germline V gene. The CDR3 DNA sequence: TGTGCCAGCAGCCAAGGTCTAGCGGTTGATTACGAGCAGTACTTC. Its protein product is CASSQGLAVDYEQYF.

The chain combines TRBV2 with TRBJ2-1; tentatively, D is TRBD2 (8 bases). There are 16 residues in the CDR3. Germline assignment: CDR1 SNHLY and CDR2 FYNNEI. The CDR3 loop is CVSRRGGQSSYNEQFF. The CDR3 bases are TGTGTTTCACGACGGGGGGGACAGAGCTCCTACAATGAGCAGTTCTTC.

The rearrangement uses TRBV18 and TRBJ2-7; 7 nucleotides line up with TRBD1. Looked up from germline, CDR1 is KGHSH and CDR2 is LQKENI. J lost 4 bases, V lost 6 bases, and 9 bases had no gene match. The length of the CDR3 is 14 residues. The CDR3 reads CASSREQGPYEQYF. The CDR3 nucleotides read TGTGCCAGCTCTCGGGAACAGGGGCCGTACGAGCAGTACTTC. The complete variable domain, with remaining parts taken from reference TRBV18 and TRBJ2-7, reads NAGVMQNPRHLVRRRGQEARLRCSPMKGHSHVYWYRQLPEEGLKFMVYLQKENIIDESGMPKERFSAEFPKEGPSILRIQQVVRGDSAAYFCASSREQGPYEQYFGPGTRLTVT.

The chain employs TRBV28 and TRBJ2-2; 12 nucleotides line up with TRBD2. With V trimmed by 4 bases and J by 6 bases, 15 bases remained unmatched. The CDR3 loop spans 19 amino acids. Germline V lookup: CDR1 MDHEN, CDR2 SYDVKM. The CDR3 sequence is CASSSPTSGGLYYAGELFF. CDR3 sequence (DNA): TGTGCCAGCAGTTCGCCGACTAGCGGGGGTTTGTATTACGCCGGGGAGCTGTTTTTT.

This sequence joins TRBV7-7 and TRBJ2-7; TRBD1 is a possible D gene (6 bases). The CDR3 extends over 15 amino acids. V lost 5 bases to trimming and J lost 3 bases, with 17 bases between them. The germline V gene encodes CDR1 SSHAT and CDR2 FNYEAQ (reference sequence). CDR3: CASSQEDRRGYEQYF. The DNA for the CDR3 is TGTGCCAGCAGCCAGGAGGACAGAAGGGGCTACGAGCAGTACTTC.

V usage is TRBV13 and J usage is TRBJ1-4, with 9 nucleotides matching TRBD1. The trim removed 1 base at V and 8 bases at J, leaving 8 bases unmatched. CDR1 is PRHDT and CDR2 is FYEKMQ in the germline V gene (reference sequence). This CDR3 spans 16 amino acids. The CDR3 nucleotides read TGTGCCAGCAGCTTAGAGCGCTGGGGACAGGGAGAAAAACTGTTTTTT. Protein product: CASSLERWGQGEKLFF.

The V and J genes are TRBV6-5 and TRBJ2-3, with 10 bases fitting TRBD2. The junction had 7 bases not matched to a gene; V was cut back by 4 bases and J by 6 bases. In germline, CDR1 is MNHEY, CDR2 SVGAGI. The CDR3 is 15 residues long. The CDR3: CASSLVAGGHDTQYF. The CDR3 coding sequence is TGTGCCAGCAGTTTGGTAGCGGGGGGCCACGATACGCAGTATTTT.

The sample holds one count of this clone. The CDR3 reads CASSQAQGWDNSPLHF. CDR3 bases: TGTGCCAGCAGCCAAGCACAGGGTTGGGATAATTCACCCCTCCACTTT. The chain combines TRBV3-1 (or the pseudogene TRBV3-2) with TRBJ1-6, with D perhaps TRBD1 (6 bases). The CDR3 covers 16 residues. Trimming cost V 1 base and J 5 bases, with 12 bases left between them. Looked up from germline, CDR1 is LGHDT and CDR2 is YNNKEL (reference sequence).

The chain employs TRBV27 and TRBJ1-6; TRBD1 matches at 8 bases. The V gene's germline CDR1 is MNHEY and CDR2 SMNVEV (reference sequence). With V trimmed by 6 bases and J by 10 bases, 8 bases remained unmatched. CDR3 size: 14 residues. CDR3 DNA: TGTGCCAGCAGCCCCGGACAGGGACGGTCACCCCTCCACTTT. Its translation is CASSPGQGRSPLHF.

The chain employs TRBV7-3 and TRBJ2-7; a weak D match, TRBD2 (5 bases). CDR1 and CDR2 (germline): SGHTA, FQGTGA. Trimming took 8 bases from V and 6 from J, leaving 20 bases between them. CDR3 size: 14 residues. CDR3 amino acids: CASHRGLGGGEQYF. The CDR3 bases are TGTGCCAGCCACCGTGGGTTAGGAGGTGGCGAGCAGTACTTC.

The V gene is TRBV18, the J gene TRBJ1-5, with D perhaps TRBD1 (5 bases). The germline gives CDR1 KGHSH, CDR2 LQKENI. CDR3 length equals 17 residues. V lost 2 bases to trimming and J lost 2 bases, with 16 bases between them. The CDR3 region is CASSPVMGGDGNQPQHF. DNA for the CDR3: TGTGCCAGCTCACCAGTTATGGGGGGGGACGGCAATCAGCCCCAGCATTTT.

The chain joins TRBV29-1 to TRBJ1-1; D might be TRBD1 (5 bases). Germline CDR1 reads SQVTM; CDR2 reads ANQGSEA. CDR3 length: 11 amino acids. Trimming pared 6 bases from V and 14 bases from J, leaving 19 bases between. The CDR3, as DNA: TGCAGCGTGGAACCCCCCACGGGGGGATTCTTT. Encoded protein: CSVEPPTGGFF.